The clone carrying this T cell receptor (beta chain) was seen just once. Its antigen is as yet unknown. Germline loops: CDR1 GTSNPN, CDR2 SVGIG (reference sequence). V was clipped by 1 base and J by 4 bases, with 10 bases between them. The CDR3 sequence is 13 residues long. This specimen belongs to a study of T cell repertoires in cytomegalovirus infection. The overall study: Public TCR beta signatures marked donors with CMV infection and the matching HLA. Study-level points and caveats: HLA-C-restricted CMV-specific TCR beta clonotypes were dominant in the ex vivo response.

TCRdb reprocessed the reads via MiXCR and lists one record per CDR3 protein. The table records around 100,000 distinct CDR3 sequences, roughly a tenth of them present only once. Sequences were obtained from PBMCs, sequenced either directly or after in vitro stimulation (not recorded which). The sequence derives from a human donor in good health (CMV status not recorded). Some clones in this sample may be carry-over from other donors' samples. The chain combines TRBV30 with TRBJ1-2; weak D call: TRBD1 (5 bases). The CDR3 loop is CAWSDGAAYGYTF. DNA of the CDR3: TGTGCCTGGAGTGATGGGGCAGCCTATGGCTACACCTTC.